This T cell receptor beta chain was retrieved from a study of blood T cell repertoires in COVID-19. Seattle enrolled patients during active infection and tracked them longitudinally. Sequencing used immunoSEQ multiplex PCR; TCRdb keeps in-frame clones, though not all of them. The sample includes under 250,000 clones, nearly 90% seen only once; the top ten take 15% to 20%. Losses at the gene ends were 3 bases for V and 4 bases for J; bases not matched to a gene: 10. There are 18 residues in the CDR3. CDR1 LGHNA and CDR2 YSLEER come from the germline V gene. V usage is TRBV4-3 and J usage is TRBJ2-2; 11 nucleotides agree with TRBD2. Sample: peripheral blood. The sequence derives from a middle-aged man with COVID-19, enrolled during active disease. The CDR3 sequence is CASSHRLAGGRLTGELFF. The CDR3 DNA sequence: TGCGCCAGCAGCCACCGATTAGCGGGGGGGCGTCTCACCGGGGAGCTGTTTTTT.